This T cell receptor beta chain was recorded in a study of shared clonotypes between healthy human individuals. For the study at large: The people who gave samples were a couple of women and a few men aged 18 to 49. Whole-study results and caveats: Relative to their counterparts shared across all four donors, non-shared clonotypes exhibited diminished generation probabilities.

Germline V gene lookup returns CDR1 SGHRS and CDR2 YFSETQ. V lost 0 bases and J lost 2, with 8 bases in between. CDR3 length: 14 amino acids. Using immunoSEQ multiplex PCR, the repertoire was profiled, and TCRdb retains in-frame clones only, with some absent. This table holds a few million clones, more than 80% found once. Naive CD45RA+ and memory CD45RA-negative subsets were split from CD4+ cells. Points on this clone: Its antigen is not known.

The sample consisted of naive CD4+ T cells from PBMCs. Subset reported: CD45RA+ positively selected. The sequence was obtained from a young man in good health. Some clones in this sample may be carry-over from other donors' samples. The chain recombines TRBV5-1 with TRBJ1-2; D uncertain. CDR3 DNA sequence: TGCGCCAGCAGCTTGGAGCCGGCGAACTATGGCTACACCTTC. As protein: CASSLEPANYGYTF.